The next 31 T cell receptor beta chains were all read from a single sample in a study of blood T cell repertoires in COVID-19. The table came from immunoSEQ multiplex PCR; TCRdb's copy has only in-frame clones and leaves some out. The table has about 300,000 clones, roughly nine tenths seen once; the top ten hold approximately 5%. Sequenced sample: PBMCs or T cells enriched from blood (not recorded which). Every receptor here comes from a woman aged 30 to 39 who had recovered from COVID-19.

V is TRBV5-4 and J is TRBJ1-5; D is unclear. The CDR3 is made up of 15 amino acids. V was pared by 3 bases and J by 11 bases, with 21 bases between. Germline-derived CDR1 and CDR2 are SGHNT and YYREEE (reference sequence). The CDR3 sequence: CASSSTNTTTFSQHF. CDR3 sequence (DNA): TGTGCCAGCAGCTCCACCAACACCACCACGTTCTCCCAGCATTTT.

The chain uses TRBV18 and TRBJ2-2, with a possible D match to TRBD1 (6 bases). The germline V gene has CDR1 KGHSH and CDR2 LQKENI. The CDR3 is made up of 13 amino acids. V lost 5 bases and J lost 6, with 10 bases in between. CDR3 protein: CASSGYRAGELFF. The CDR3 coding sequence is TGTGCCAGCTCAGGCTACAGGGCCGGGGAGCTGTTTTTT.

The gene calls are TRBV5-5 and TRBJ1-3; tentative D call: TRBD1 (6 bases). The V end was cut by 0 bases, the J end by 4 bases, with 14 bases between. This CDR3 is built from 16 residues. Germline V gives CDR1 SGHKS, CDR2 YYEKEE (reference sequence). This CDR3 is CASSLAGGAAGNTIYF. The CDR3 DNA reads as TGTGCCAGCAGCTTGGCCGGGGGGGCGGCCGGAAACACCATATATTTT.

The V call is TRBV30, the J call TRBJ1-1; a weak D match, TRBD1 (6 bases). The CDR3 has 12 residues. Trimming took 4 bases from V and 0 from J, leaving 6 bases between them. Germline V gene sequence: CDR1 GTSNPN, CDR2 SVGIG (reference sequence). The CDR3: CAWNRVNTEAFF. The CDR3 region has the DNA TGTGCCTGGAACAGGGTGAACACTGAAGCTTTCTTT.

The rearrangement joins TRBV30 to TRBJ1-1; D remains ambiguous. This CDR3 region has 13 residues. V shed 4 bases and J shed 1 base, with 10 bases lying between them. Germline V gives CDR1 GTSNPN, CDR2 SVGIG (reference sequence). CDR3 amino acids: CAWIGVGNTEAFF. The CDR3 nucleotides are TGTGCCTGGATCGGGGTGGGGAACACTGAAGCTTTCTTT.

The V gene is TRBV27, the J gene TRBJ1-2; 8 bases match TRBD1. The CDR3 spans 15 residues. Germline values: CDR1 MNHEY, CDR2 SMNVEV (reference sequence). With 6 bases clipped from V and 4 bases from J, the junction kept 10 bases outside the gene matches. The DNA of the CDR3 is TGTGCCAGCAGACGTACAGGGGGTCCGGCCTATGGCTACACCTTC. Translated, it gives CASRRTGGPAYGYTF.

J is TRBJ1-4 and V is TRBV2; no reliable D call. CDR1 and CDR2 from the germline V gene are SNHLY and FYNNEI. V shed 4 bases and J shed 9 bases, with 6 bases lying between them. The CDR3 sequence is 11 residues long. The CDR3 protein is CASSASKKLFF. The DNA of the CDR3 is TGTGCCAGCAGTGCGAGTAAAAAACTGTTTTTT.

This chain's CDR3 is CASARDSNSPLHF. CDR3 nucleotides: TGTGCTAGTGCCCGGGACAGTAATTCACCCCTCCACTTT. The genes are TRBV12-5 and TRBJ1-6; 7 bases fit TRBD1. The germline V gene has CDR1 LGHNT and CDR2 FRNRAP. V gave up 7 bases and J gave up 6 bases; unmatched junction bases: 3. This CDR3 is built from 13 residues.

This clone was seen only once. The chain uses TRBV5-4 and TRBJ1-5, with 10 bases matching TRBD1. After removal of 4 bases from V and 6 bases from J, the junction contained 7 bases not matched to a gene. The CDR3 length is 15 residues. CDR1 and CDR2 from the germline V gene are SGHNT and YYREEE (reference sequence). CDR3 in amino acids: CASSPGTGATQPQHF. CDR3 nucleotide sequence: TGTGCCAGCAGCCCCGGGACAGGGGCGACTCAGCCCCAGCATTTT.

The V and J genes are TRBV3-1 (or the pseudogene TRBV3-2) and TRBJ1-1; D is undetermined. The CDR3 length is 16 residues. V dropped 1 base and J dropped 0 bases, with 12 bases sitting between them. Per germline, CDR1 LGHDT and CDR2 YNNKEL (reference sequence). The CDR3 reads CASSQGGVRVNTEAFF. CDR3 DNA: TGTGCCAGCAGCCAAGGCGGGGTGAGGGTGAACACTGAAGCTTTCTTT.

The V and J genes are TRBV5-1 and TRBJ2-7; 8 bases match TRBD1. Germline assignment: CDR1 SGHRS and CDR2 YFSETQ. V lost 1 base to trimming and J lost 5 bases; unmatched junction nucleotides: 5. CDR3 length: 14 amino acids. The CDR3: CASSLWTGTDEQYF. CDR3 in DNA: TGCGCCAGCAGCTTGTGGACAGGGACGGACGAGCAGTACTTC. The full variable domain, in which reference TRBV5-1 and TRBJ2-7 provide the parts outside the CDR3, is KAGVTQTPRYLIKTRGQQVTLSCSPISGHRSVSWYQQTPGQGLQFLFEYFSETQRNKGNFPGRFSGRQFSNSRSEMNVSTLELGDSALYLCASSLWTGTDEQYFGPGTRLTVT.

The table lists this clone with a few counts. J is TRBJ1-4 and V is TRBV7-8; 8 nucleotides line up with TRBD1. This CDR3 is 13 amino acids long. Germline lookup yields CDR1 SGHVS and CDR2 FQNEAQ. With V trimmed by 5 bases and J by 8 bases, 4 bases remained unmatched. The CDR3 reads CASSVDRGEKLFF. In DNA form, the CDR3 reads TGTGCCAGCAGCGTCGACAGGGGCGAAAAACTGTTTTTT.

This chain joins TRBV7-9 and TRBJ1-2; D unclear. CDR1 is SEHNR, CDR2 FQNEAQ, per germline (reference sequence). This CDR3 is 14 amino acids long. Trimming took 2 bases from V and 2 from J, leaving 9 bases between them. The CDR3 protein is CASSLSASNYGYTF. CDR3 in DNA: TGTGCCAGCAGCTTATCCGCTAGCAACTATGGCTACACCTTC.

The V call is TRBV4-3, the J call TRBJ2-1; D might be TRBD2 (5 bases). Germline assignment: CDR1 LGHNA and CDR2 YSLEER. V lost 3 bases and J lost 7, with 13 bases in between. This CDR3 has 14 residues. CDR3 amino acids: CASSQTPGMNEQFF. As DNA, the CDR3 is TGCGCCAGCAGCCAGACCCCGGGAATGAATGAGCAGTTCTTC.

V gene TRBV2 combines with J gene TRBJ2-7; 9 bases are a match to TRBD1. Germline lookup yields CDR1 SNHLY and CDR2 FYNNEI. With V trimmed by 9 bases and J by 3 bases, 6 bases remained unmatched. The CDR3 sequence is 13 residues long. Here the CDR3 reads CASEDRGYYEQYF. CDR3 DNA sequence: TGTGCCAGTGAGGACAGGGGCTACTACGAGCAGTACTTC.

The chain joins TRBV9 to TRBJ1-6; the D is unclear. The germline V and J ends were trimmed by 4 bases and 9 bases, with 17 bases remaining between them. The germline gives CDR1 SGDLS, CDR2 YYNGEE. This CDR3 has 15 residues. The CDR3 loop is CASSLLPKEGSPLHF. The CDR3 nucleotides read TGTGCCAGCAGCCTACTCCCCAAAGAGGGTTCACCCCTCCACTTT.

This chain connects TRBV6-1 to TRBJ1-6, with unresolved D. Germline V gives CDR1 MNHNS, CDR2 SASEGT. V dropped 4 bases and J dropped 8 bases, with 18 bases sitting between them. The length of the CDR3 is 16 residues. In DNA, the CDR3 is TGTGCCAGCAGTGTCACCCCCCGCGCCGGAGATTCACCCCTCCACTTT. This translates into CASSVTPRAGDSPLHF.

The rearrangement uses TRBV2 and TRBJ1-2, with no clear D. Trimming cost V 8 bases and J 1 base, with 11 bases left between them. This CDR3 contains 13 residues. CDR1 is SNHLY, CDR2 FYNNEI, per germline. The DNA of the CDR3 is TGTGCCAGCCCGGTGGGCCGTAACTATGGCTACACCTTC. Translation gives CASPVGRNYGYTF.

This chain links TRBV9 with TRBJ2-1, with 10 bases identical to TRBD2. Germline CDR1 SGDLS, CDR2 YYNGEE. This CDR3 comprises 15 residues. Trimming at V came to 3 bases and at J to 6 bases, leaving 6 bases not matched to a gene. CDR3 loop: CASSASGGASNEQFF. DNA of the CDR3: TGTGCCAGCAGCGCAAGCGGGGGGGCCAGCAATGAGCAGTTCTTC.

The V and J genes are TRBV6-1 and TRBJ1-4; TRBD1 matches 8 bases. CDR1 is MNHNS and CDR2 is SASEGT in the germline V gene. The CDR3 totals 15 residues. Losses at the gene ends were 2 bases for V and 4 bases for J; bases not matched to a gene: 3. The CDR3 bases are TGTGCCAGCAGTGAATGGGACAGGTTTAATGAAAAACTGTTTTTT. It yields the protein CASSEWDRFNEKLFF.

The chain has TRBV10-3 and TRBJ2-7, with 8 positions matching TRBD1. Per germline, CDR1 ENHRY and CDR2 SYGVKD. J lost 2 bases, V lost 6 bases, and 6 bases had no gene match. This CDR3 is built from 14 residues. CDR3 sequence: CAIRRTGNPYEQYF. The DNA of the CDR3 is TGTGCCATCAGAAGGACAGGGAATCCCTACGAGCAGTACTTC.

The rearrangement joins TRBV14 to TRBJ2-7; weak D call: TRBD1 (5 bases). Trimming removed 3 bases from V and 6 bases from J, with 15 bases in between. CDR1 and CDR2 (germline): SGHDN, FVKESK. This CDR3 contains 14 residues. CDR3 sequence (DNA): TGTGCCAGCAGCCACCAGGGAACGGTGGGCGAGCAGTACTTC. Translated: CASSHQGTVGEQYF.

The chain couples TRBV3-1 (or the pseudogene TRBV3-2) to TRBJ2-3, with a weak D call TRBD2 (6 bases). The CDR3 runs 14 residues. Germline V gene data show CDR1 as LGHDT and CDR2 as YNNKEL (reference sequence). V lost 8 bases and J lost 5, with 17 bases in between. CDR3 nucleotide sequence: TGTGCCAGCGCAGGCCGGGGGTGGGGAGATACGCAGTATTTT. Its protein is CASAGRGWGDTQYF.

The chain recombines TRBV11-3 with TRBJ2-1; D remains ambiguous. Germline CDR1 is SGHNT and CDR2 is YENEEA. The V end lost 2 bases, the J end lost 0 bases, and 8 bases lay between the germline ends. The CDR3 loop spans 15 amino acids. CDR3 DNA sequence: TGTGCCAGCAGCTTAAGGAGTTACTCCTACAATGAGCAGTTCTTC. Encoded protein: CASSLRSYSYNEQFF.

The chain recombines TRBV5-1 with TRBJ1-1; tentatively, D is TRBD1 (5 bases). CDR3 length: 15 residues. CDR1 SGHRS and CDR2 YFSETQ come from the germline V gene. Trimming left V 0 bases short and J 4 bases short, with 13 bases between. This CDR3 is CASSLVGGSGTEAFF. Written as DNA, the CDR3 is TGCGCCAGCAGCTTGGTTGGGGGGTCGGGCACTGAAGCTTTCTTT.

The chain employs TRBV18 and TRBJ2-7; possibly TRBD2 for D (5 bases). V was shortened by 3 bases and J by 3 bases, with 15 bases between the two germline ends. CDR1 and CDR2 from the germline V gene are KGHSH and LQKENI. The CDR3 has 15 residues. Here the CDR3 reads CASSPMDGGLYEQYF. As DNA, the CDR3 is TGTGCCAGCTCACCCATGGACGGAGGCCTCTACGAGCAGTACTTC.

This clone has only a few counts. The rearrangement uses TRBV29-1 and TRBJ1-2; 9 bases align to TRBD1. V dropped 6 bases and J dropped 5; count of bases not matched to a gene: 13. The germline CDR1 and CDR2 sequences are SQVTM and ANQGSEA. The CDR3 is 15 residues long. The chain's CDR3 is CSVKKTGGVSYGYTF. In DNA form, the CDR3 reads TGCAGCGTGAAAAAAACAGGGGGCGTTAGTTATGGCTACACCTTC.

The chain links TRBV30 to TRBJ2-7, with 9 bases fitting TRBD2. V gave up 0 bases and J gave up 2 bases; unmatched junction bases: 5. The CDR3 has 15 amino acids. Germline CDR1 reads GTSNPN; CDR2 reads SVGIG (reference sequence). Here the CDR3 DNA reads TGTGCCTGGAGTGTAGTGCTAGCGGGACCCTACGAGCAGTACTTC. Its protein product is CAWSVVLAGPYEQYF. Together with reference TRBV30 and TRBJ2-7, the CDR3 gives the full variable domain: SQTIHQWPATLVQPVGSPLSLECTVEGTSNPNLYWYRQAAGRGLQLLFYSVGIGQISSEVPQNLSASRPQDRQFILSSKKLLLSDSGFYLCAWSVVLAGPYEQYFGPGTRLTVT.

V is TRBV18 and J is TRBJ1-4, with D possibly being TRBD1 (5 bases). CDR1 and CDR2 (germline): KGHSH, LQKENI. This CDR3 contains 16 residues. V shed 1 base and J shed 0 bases, with 9 bases lying between them. The CDR3 region is CASSPRQPATNEKLFF. CDR3 nucleotides: TGTGCCAGCTCACCACGACAGCCCGCAACTAATGAAAAACTGTTTTTT.

This clone has only one observation. The chain uses TRBV11-2 and TRBJ1-1; D uncertain. Trimming took 3 bases from V and 1 from J, leaving 6 bases between them. The CDR3 contains 13 residues. CDR1 SGHAT and CDR2 FQNNGV come from the germline V gene. The CDR3 reads CASSLSRNTEAFF. CDR3 nucleotide sequence: TGTGCCAGCAGCTTGTCCCGGAACACTGAAGCTTTCTTT.

This sequence joins TRBV5-1 and TRBJ1-2; D possibly corresponds to TRBD1 (5 bases). CDR3 length: 15 residues. Germline CDR1 reads SGHRS; CDR2 reads YFSETQ. Trimming pared 0 bases from V and 6 bases from J, leaving 15 bases between. The CDR3: CASSLGGRENDGYTF. DNA for the CDR3: TGCGCCAGCAGCTTGGGGGGCAGAGAGAACGATGGCTACACCTTC.